This TCR beta chain was found in a study of early T cells in non-severe SARS-CoV-2 infection. This clonotype was counted many times. TCRdb re-called the 5' RACE reads through MiXCR, storing one row per CDR3 protein. Of fewer than 40,000 distinct CDR3 sequences detected, around 3.9% appear once; the ten largest clones hold approximately 6.3%. CDR3 size: 14 residues. The germline CDR1 and CDR2 sequences are MNHEY and SVGAGI. V dropped 0 bases and J dropped 3 bases, with 9 bases sitting between them. The sequenced material came from whole blood. The receptor was derived from an adult who was a healthcare worker with PCR-confirmed SARS-CoV-2 infection or an uninfected control (not recorded which). The chain couples TRBV6-5 to TRBJ2-7; no firm D call. DNA of the CDR3: TGTGCCAGCAGTTACTCGAACAGAGTCTACGAGCAGTACTTC. This translates into CASSYSNRVYEQYF.